The T cell receptor beta chain under discussion was sequenced for a study of T-cell reconstitution after alpha-beta-depleted transplantation in children. This CDR3 spans 14 amino acids. V gave up 4 bases and J gave up 5 bases, with 17 bases separating them. Germline V lookup: CDR1 SQVTM, CDR2 ANQGSEA. With regard to this clonotype: Its antigen is undetermined.

Unique molecular identifiers were incorporated during preparation of the TCRbeta library. TCRdb itself ran the PCR reads through MiXCR, one entry per CDR3 protein. The data show about 440,000 distinct CDR3 sequences, approximately 41% seen once. Study observations and caveats: Several hundred expanded graft clones reportedly supplied alpha-beta T cells about two months after transplant. High day-60 TCRbeta diversity in some patients came from surviving recipient T cells and thymic progenitors. Once a year had passed after transplant, T-cell counts and diversity came mostly from newly produced T cells.

V and J are TRBV29-1 and TRBJ1-1; D might be TRBD1 (5 bases). The clonotype comes from a girl aged 2 to 10 with aplastic anemia, due to receive a stem cell transplant. Sequenced here: PBMCs, sampled before TCRalphabeta/CD19-depleted stem cell transplant. The CDR3 loop reads CSVGALTVGTEAFF. The CDR3, as DNA: TGCAGCGTTGGGGCCTTGACAGTAGGGACTGAAGCTTTCTTT.